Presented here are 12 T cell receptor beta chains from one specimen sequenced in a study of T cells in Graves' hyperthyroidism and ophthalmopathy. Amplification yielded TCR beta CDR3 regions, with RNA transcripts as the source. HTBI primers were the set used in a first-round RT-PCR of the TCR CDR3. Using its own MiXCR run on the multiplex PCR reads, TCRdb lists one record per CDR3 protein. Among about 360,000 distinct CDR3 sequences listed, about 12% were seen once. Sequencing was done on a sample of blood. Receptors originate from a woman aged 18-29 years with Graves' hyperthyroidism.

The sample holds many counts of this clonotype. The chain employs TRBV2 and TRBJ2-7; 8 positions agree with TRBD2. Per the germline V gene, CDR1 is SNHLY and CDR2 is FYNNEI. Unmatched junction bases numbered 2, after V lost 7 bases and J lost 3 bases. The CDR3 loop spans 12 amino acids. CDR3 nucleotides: TGTGCCAGCACCGGGGGGGACTACGAGCAGTACTTC. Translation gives CASTGGDYEQYF.

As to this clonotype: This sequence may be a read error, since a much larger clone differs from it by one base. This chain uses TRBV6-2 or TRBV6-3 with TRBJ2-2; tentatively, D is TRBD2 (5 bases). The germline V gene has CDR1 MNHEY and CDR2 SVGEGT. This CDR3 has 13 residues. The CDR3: CASIQTRTGELLF. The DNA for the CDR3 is TGTGCCAGCATTCAGACACGCACCGGGGAGCTGCTTTTT.

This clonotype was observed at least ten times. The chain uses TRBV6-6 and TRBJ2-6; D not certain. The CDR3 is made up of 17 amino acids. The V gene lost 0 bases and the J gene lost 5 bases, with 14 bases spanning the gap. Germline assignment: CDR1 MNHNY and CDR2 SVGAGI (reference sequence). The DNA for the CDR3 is TGTGCCAGCAGTTACTCACTTACAAATACAAGGGCCAACGTCCTGACTTTC. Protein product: CASSYSLTNTRANVLTF.

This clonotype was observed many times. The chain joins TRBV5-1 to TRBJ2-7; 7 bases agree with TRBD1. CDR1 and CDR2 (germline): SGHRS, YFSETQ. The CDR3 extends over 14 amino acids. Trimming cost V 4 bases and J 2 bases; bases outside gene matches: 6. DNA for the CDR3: TGCGCCAGCAGCCGGGACAGCGAAACCTACGAGCAGTACTTC. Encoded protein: CASSRDSETYEQYF. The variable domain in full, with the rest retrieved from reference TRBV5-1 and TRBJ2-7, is KAGVTQTPRYLIKTRGQQVTLSCSPISGHRSVSWYQQTPGQGLQFLFEYFSETQRNKGNFPGRFSGRQFSNSRSEMNVSTLELGDSALYLCASSRDSETYEQYFGPGTRLTVT.

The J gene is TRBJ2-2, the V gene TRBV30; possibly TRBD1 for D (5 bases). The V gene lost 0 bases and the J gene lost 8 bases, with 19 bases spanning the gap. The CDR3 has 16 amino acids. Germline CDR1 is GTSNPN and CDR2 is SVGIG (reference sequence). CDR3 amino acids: CAWSVRQGRFAGELFF. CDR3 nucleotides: TGTGCCTGGAGTGTACGTCAGGGTAGATTCGCGGGGGAGCTGTTTTTT. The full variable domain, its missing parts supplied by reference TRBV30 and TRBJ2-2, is SQTIHQWPATLVQPVGSPLSLECTVEGTSNPNLYWYRQAAGRGLQLLFYSVGIGQISSEVPQNLSASRPQDRQFILSSKKLLLSDSGFYLCAWSVRQGRFAGELFFGEGSRLTVL.

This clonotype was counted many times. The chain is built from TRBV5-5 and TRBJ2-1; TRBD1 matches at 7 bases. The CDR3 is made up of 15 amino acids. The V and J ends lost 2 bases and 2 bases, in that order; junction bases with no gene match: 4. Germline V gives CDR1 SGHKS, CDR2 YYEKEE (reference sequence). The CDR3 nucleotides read TGTGCCAGCAGCTTTCGGACAGGACCCTACAATGAGCAGTTCTTC. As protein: CASSFRTGPYNEQFF.

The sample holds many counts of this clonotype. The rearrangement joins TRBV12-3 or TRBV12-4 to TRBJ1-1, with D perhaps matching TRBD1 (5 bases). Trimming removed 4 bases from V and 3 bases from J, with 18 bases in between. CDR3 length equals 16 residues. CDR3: CASSSTPAGTHTEAFF. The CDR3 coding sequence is TGTGCCAGCAGTTCGACCCCAGCGGGGACGCACACTGAAGCTTTCTTT.

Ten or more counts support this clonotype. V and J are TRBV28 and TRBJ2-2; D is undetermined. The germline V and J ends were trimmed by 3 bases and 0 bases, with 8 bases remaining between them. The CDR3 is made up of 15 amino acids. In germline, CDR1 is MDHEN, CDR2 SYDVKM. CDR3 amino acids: CASSFGRPNTGELFF. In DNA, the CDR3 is TGTGCCAGCAGTTTCGGCAGGCCGAACACCGGGGAGCTGTTTTTT.

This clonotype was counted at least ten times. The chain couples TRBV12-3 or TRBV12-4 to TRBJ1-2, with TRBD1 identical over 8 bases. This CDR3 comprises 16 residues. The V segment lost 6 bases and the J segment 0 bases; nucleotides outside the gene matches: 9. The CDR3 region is CASSRGQDLTNYGYTF. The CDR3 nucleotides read TGTGCCAGCAGCCGGGGACAGGATCTGACTAACTATGGCTACACCTTC.

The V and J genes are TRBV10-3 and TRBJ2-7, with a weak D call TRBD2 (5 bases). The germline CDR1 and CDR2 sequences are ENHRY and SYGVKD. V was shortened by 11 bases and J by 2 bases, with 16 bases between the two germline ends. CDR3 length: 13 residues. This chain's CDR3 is CAAIKDGTYEQYF. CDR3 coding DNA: TGTGCCGCGATCAAGGACGGGACCTACGAGCAGTACTTC.

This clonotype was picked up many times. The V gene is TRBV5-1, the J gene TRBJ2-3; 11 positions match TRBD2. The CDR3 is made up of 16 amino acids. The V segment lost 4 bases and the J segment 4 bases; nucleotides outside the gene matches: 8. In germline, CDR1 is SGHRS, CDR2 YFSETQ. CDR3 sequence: CASSPLAGGGSDTQYF. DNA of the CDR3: TGCGCCAGCAGCCCCCTAGCGGGAGGAGGCTCAGATACGCAGTATTTT.

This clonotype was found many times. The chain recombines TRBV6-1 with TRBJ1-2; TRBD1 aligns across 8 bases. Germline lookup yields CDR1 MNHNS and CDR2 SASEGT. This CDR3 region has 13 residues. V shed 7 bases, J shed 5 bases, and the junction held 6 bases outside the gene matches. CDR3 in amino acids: CASTPGQAYGYTF. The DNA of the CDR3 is TGTGCCAGCACCCCGGGACAGGCGTATGGCTACACCTTC.